The T cell receptor (beta chain) under discussion was sequenced for a study of blood T cell repertoires in COVID-19. Turning to the study itself: Samples of COVID-19 (acute and convalescent) were obtained from the United States, Italy and Spain. PBMCs, B-cell-depleted T cells, or T cells provided the cDNA or gDNA that made up the material.

The data were produced by immunoSEQ multiplex PCR, yet TCRdb's version contains in-frame clones alone and is incomplete. The repertoire has tens of thousands of clones, about nine tenths of them found once; the top ten carry under 3.5%. Germline V gives CDR1 SGHNT, CDR2 YYREEE (reference sequence). CDR3 length: 15 residues. J gave up 1 base and V 5 bases, and 3 bases lay outside the gene matches. Sequences were obtained from peripheral blood. This clonotype was obtained from an elderly man with acute or convalescent COVID-19. The genes are TRBV5-4 and TRBJ2-1; 10 nucleotides agree with TRBD1. DNA for the CDR3: TGTGCCAGCAGGTCGGACAGGGGGTCCTACAATGAGCAGTTCTTC. Translated, it gives CASRSDRGSYNEQFF.